The rows below give T cell receptor beta chains drawn from one sample of a study of blood T cell repertoires in COVID-19. Method: immunoSEQ multiplex PCR; TCRdb's copy keeps in-frame clones and lacks some. This table holds approximately 52,000 clones, 80% to 85% found once. Sequencing was carried out using peripheral blood. These receptors were obtained from an elderly woman with acute or convalescent COVID-19. Both conserved end residues are part of each CDR3. Each record gives: CDR3 protein, CDR3 DNA, clone size, D gene, V gene, J gene. D genes are given only for firm matches. Size is omitted from some rows. Given values are once, few, many or a class for expanded clones.

CDR3 protein: CASSLSWTGAPRDTEAFF; CDR3 DNA: TGCGCCAGCAGCTTGAGTTGGACAGGGGCCCCACGGGACACTGAAGCTTTCTTT; clone size: NA; D gene: TRBD1; V gene: TRBV5-1; J gene: TRBJ1-1
CDR3 protein: CASSLIFLTGSAEAFF; CDR3 DNA: TGTGCCAGCAGCTTGATTTTTTTAACAGGGAGTGCTGAAGCTTTCTTT; clone size: NA; D gene: NA; V gene: TRBV5-5; J gene: TRBJ1-1
CDR3 protein: CASSRSTGNNEQFF; CDR3 DNA: TGTGCCAGCAGCAGATCAACAGGAAACAATGAGCAGTTCTTC; clone size: few; D gene: NA; V gene: TRBV7-8; J gene: TRBJ2-1
CDR3 protein: CASGDGGARETQYF; CDR3 DNA: TGTGCCAGCGGGGACGGGGGGGCCCGGGAGACCCAGTACTTC; clone size: NA; D gene: TRBD2; V gene: TRBV6-5; J gene: TRBJ2-5
CDR3 protein: CASSDALAVEQYF; CDR3 DNA: TGTGCCAGCAGTGATGCACTAGCGGTCGAGCAGTACTTC; clone size: NA; D gene: TRBD2; V gene: TRBV2; J gene: TRBJ2-7
CDR3 protein: CASSPRGSYEQYF; CDR3 DNA: TGTGCCAGCAGTCCACGAGGGTCCTACGAGCAGTACTTC; clone size: NA; D gene: NA; V gene: TRBV12-3/TRBV12-4; J gene: TRBJ2-7
CDR3 protein: CASSTTESSYEQYF; CDR3 DNA: TGTGCCAGCAGCACAACAGAGAGCTCCTACGAGCAGTACTTC; clone size: NA; D gene: NA; V gene: TRBV7-8; J gene: TRBJ2-7
CDR3 protein: CASSSSLNSEQYF; CDR3 DNA: TGTGCCAGCAGCTCCTCCCTCAACTCCGAGCAGTACTTC; clone size: few; D gene: NA; V gene: TRBV11-1; J gene: TRBJ2-7
CDR3 protein: CASSLGGTKETQYF; CDR3 DNA: TGTGCCAGCAGCTTGGGGGGGACTAAAGAGACCCAGTACTTC; clone size: NA; D gene: TRBD2; V gene: TRBV5-4; J gene: TRBJ2-5
CDR3 protein: CASTSQGGEQFF; CDR3 DNA: TGTGCCAGCACCTCGCAGGGTGGTGAGCAGTTCTTC; clone size: NA; D gene: NA; V gene: TRBV6-5; J gene: TRBJ2-1
CDR3 protein: CAIGGQVGETQYF; CDR3 DNA: TGTGCCATCGGTGGACAGGTTGGCGAGACCCAGTACTTC; clone size: NA; D gene: TRBD1; V gene: TRBV10-3; J gene: TRBJ2-5
CDR3 protein: CASSTYPTRTGTEAFF; CDR3 DNA: TGTGCCAGTAGCACCTACCCCACGAGGACGGGGACTGAAGCTTTCTTT; clone size: NA; D gene: NA; V gene: TRBV19; J gene: TRBJ1-1
CDR3 protein: CASSLTGRSGNTIYF; CDR3 DNA: TGCGCCAGCAGCCTCACAGGGCGCTCTGGAAACACCATATATTTT; clone size: NA; D gene: NA; V gene: TRBV5-1; J gene: TRBJ1-3
CDR3 protein: CASSLNLGGNYGYTF; CDR3 DNA: TGTGCCAGCAGCTTAAATCTCGGGGGGAACTATGGCTACACCTTC; clone size: NA; D gene: NA; V gene: TRBV5-5; J gene: TRBJ1-2
CDR3 protein: CASPLAGGPKDTDTQYF; CDR3 DNA: TGTGCCAGCCCTTTGGCGGGGGGCCCTAAAGACACAGATACGCAGTATTTT; clone size: NA; D gene: TRBD2; V gene: TRBV5-4; J gene: TRBJ2-3
CDR3 protein: CASSLQGTGANEKLFF; CDR3 DNA: TGCGCCAGCAGCTTACAGGGCACAGGGGCTAATGAAAAACTGTTTTTT; clone size: NA; D gene: TRBD1; V gene: TRBV5-1; J gene: TRBJ1-4
CDR3 protein: CASSGTGTNQPQHF; CDR3 DNA: TGTGCCAGCAGTGGTACAGGTACGAATCAGCCCCAGCATTTT; clone size: NA; D gene: NA; V gene: TRBV14; J gene: TRBJ1-5
CDR3 protein: CASSPRTSGERAGELFF; CDR3 DNA: TGTGCCAGCAGCCCGAGGACTAGCGGGGAAAGGGCCGGGGAGCTGTTTTTT; clone size: NA; D gene: TRBD2; V gene: TRBV11-2; J gene: TRBJ2-2
CDR3 protein: CASSQGQGNTEAFF; CDR3 DNA: TGTGCCAGCAGCCAGGGACAGGGGAACACTGAAGCTTTCTTT; clone size: NA; D gene: TRBD1; V gene: TRBV6-6; J gene: TRBJ1-1
CDR3 protein: CASSLAGTVQETQYF; CDR3 DNA: TGTGCCAGCAGCTTAGCCGGGACAGTCCAAGAGACCCAGTACTTC; clone size: NA; D gene: TRBD1; V gene: TRBV7-6; J gene: TRBJ2-5